This is a list of T cell receptor beta chains from one sample in a study of cytomegalovirus exposure and HLA in healthy donors. Sequenced by immunoSEQ multiplex PCR; TCRdb stores in-frame clones only, minus some. The top ten clones hold approximately 1.1% of a sample with roughly 330,000 clones, about nine tenths of them seen once. The sample taken for sequencing was PBMCs. The receptors shown here come from a woman in her twenties or thirties in good health and CMV-seropositive. Each CDR3 is given without its conserved first and last residue. A D gene is named only where the DNA matches it firmly.

TRBV9	-	TRBJ1-2	ASSVRVNYGYT
TRBV2	-	TRBJ1-2	ASSGSVADGYT
TRBV6-1	-	TRBJ1-2	ASSETRAAVRGYT
TRBV7-2	-	TRBJ2-7	ASSFAAGTFTYEQY
TRBV9	-	TRBJ2-7	ASSVVGGEQY
TRBV10-1	-	TRBJ2-2	ASRDPGGAGELF
TRBV7-9	-	TRBJ2-1	ASSYTGVEQF
TRBV5-6	TRBD1	TRBJ1-4	ASSWYRGGSEKLF
TRBV19	-	TRBJ1-5	ASSIAQAHQPQH
TRBV29-1	TRBD1	TRBJ1-3	SVTLGQGPFSGNTIY
TRBV7-7	TRBD2	TRBJ2-3	ASSPMTGTSGSDDFGDTQY
TRBV27	-	TRBJ2-6	ASSSKGRTSGANVLT
TRBV30	-	TRBJ1-2	AWSLSRGATGYT
TRBV5-1	-	TRBJ2-5	ASSLEGEAQETQY
TRBV9	-	TRBJ1-2	ASSVAGTPSGRGYT
TRBV6-6	-	TRBJ2-7	ASSYGEAYEQY
TRBV5-1	TRBD1	TRBJ2-7	ASSLTGSSYEQY
TRBV7-3	-	TRBJ2-7	ASSPKGGSYEQY
TRBV4-2	-	TRBJ1-2	ASSQDPQGNYGYT
TRBV28	TRBD1	TRBJ2-1	ASSPTGQNYNEQF
TRBV4-3	TRBD1	TRBJ2-7	ASSSSDRSSYEQY